These 23 T cell receptor beta chains came from one sample sequenced in a study of preoperative IRX-2 immunotherapy in early breast cancer. Specified treatment: preoperative locoregional IRX-2 cytokine immunotherapy. Data came from immunoSEQ multiplex PCR; TCRdb stores just in-frame clones and leaves some out. In the table there are 25,000 or so clones, approximately 96% of which are singletons. Material: tumor tissue, obtained after IRX-2 immunotherapy. These receptors were collected from a human donor with breast cancer.

The chain uses TRBV7-8 and TRBJ1-6, with 9 bases aligning to TRBD1. V was clipped by 4 bases and J by 7 bases; unmatched bases: 5. Germline V gene data show CDR1 as SGHVS and CDR2 as FQNEAQ. There are 15 residues in the CDR3. The CDR3 nucleotides read TGTGCCAGCAGCTCCTCCGGGACAGGGAATTCACCCCTCCACTTT. Residues: CASSSSGTGNSPLHF.

The chain couples TRBV2 to TRBJ2-1; 9 bases are a match to TRBD2. The CDR3 is made up of 12 amino acids. Germline loops: CDR1 SNHLY, CDR2 FYNNEI. The V segment lost 6 bases and the J segment 16 bases; nucleotides outside the gene matches: 10. DNA for the CDR3: TGTGCCAGCAGCGTTAGCGGGGGCCCGGCCTTCTTC. It is translated as CASSVSGGPAFF.

The gene calls are TRBV5-6 and TRBJ2-1; no reliable D call. The CDR3 has 11 amino acids. Germline CDR1 reads SGHDT; CDR2 reads YYEEEE. V was shortened by 3 bases and J by 10 bases, with 8 bases between the two germline ends. Written as DNA, the CDR3 is TGTGCCAGCAGCTGGAGCTGGGAGCAGTTCTTC. It encodes CASSWSWEQFF.

The V call is TRBV4-3, the J call TRBJ2-2, with TRBD2 matching over 8 bases. The V gene end was trimmed by 6 bases and the J gene end by 5 bases; junction bases not matched to a gene: 5. This CDR3 has 14 residues. From germline, CDR1 is LGHNA and CDR2 YSLEER. The CDR3 region has the DNA TGCGCCAGCAGGGGACTAGTACGGACCGGGGAGCTGTTTTTT. Encoded protein: CASRGLVRTGELFF.

CDR3 region: CASSPNRAYEQFF. CDR3 nucleotides: TGTGCCAGCTCACCAAACAGAGCCTATGAGCAGTTCTTC. This chain connects TRBV18 to TRBJ2-1; D is unresolved. V lost 2 bases, J lost 8 bases, and 10 bases lay in between. Germline CDR1 reads KGHSH; CDR2 reads LQKENI. The CDR3 has 13 amino acids.

This chain connects TRBV5-4 to TRBJ2-1, with 11 bases lining up with TRBD2. Per germline, CDR1 SGHNT and CDR2 YYREEE (reference sequence). V lost 4 bases, J lost 1 base, and 4 bases stayed unmatched. The CDR3 totals 16 residues. The CDR3 DNA reads TGTGCCAGCAGCCGGACTAGCGGGCCTTCCTACAATGAGCAGTTCTTC. Amino acids: CASSRTSGPSYNEQFF. The full variable domain, with the rest looked up from reference TRBV5-4 and TRBJ2-1, is ETGVTQSPTHLIKTRGQQVTLRCSSQSGHNTVSWYQQALGQGPQFIFQYYREEENGRGNFPPRFSGLQFPNYSSELNVNALELDDSALYLCASSRTSGPSYNEQFFGPGTRLTVL.

The chain joins TRBV5-6 to TRBJ2-6; 7 bases map to TRBD1. V trimming: 4 bases; J trimming: 2 bases; junction bases outside the gene matches: 3. CDR1 is SGHDT and CDR2 is YYEEEE in the germline V gene. The CDR3 spans 15 residues. CDR3 DNA sequence: TGTGCCAGCAGCCGTGACAGGGCTGGGGCCAACGTCCTGACTTTC. Encoded protein: CASSRDRAGANVLTF.

The V and J genes are TRBV6-4 and TRBJ2-3; 13 nucleotides match TRBD2. The length of the CDR3 is 15 residues. Trimming took 8 bases from V and 3 from J; bases not matched to a gene: 5. Germline values: CDR1 MRHNA, CDR2 SNTAGT. The CDR3 bases are TGTGCCAGCGGGGGACTAGCGGGATTTACAGATACGCAGTATTTT. Its protein is CASGGLAGFTDTQYF.

The V gene is TRBV27, the J gene TRBJ2-1; TRBD2 matches at 7 bases. V trimming: 5 bases; J trimming: 5 bases; junction bases outside the gene matches: 3. The CDR3 is 13 amino acids. Per germline, CDR1 MNHEY and CDR2 SMNVEV (reference sequence). CDR3 sequence: CASSRGGNNEQFF. In nucleotides, the CDR3 is TGTGCCAGCAGTCGCGGGGGAAACAATGAGCAGTTCTTC.

The rearrangement uses TRBV9 and TRBJ1-3, with unresolved D. CDR3 size: 18 residues. The germline CDR1 and CDR2 sequences are SGDLS and YYNGEE. V shed 0 bases and J shed 0 bases, with 16 bases lying between them. The CDR3 DNA reads TGTGCCAGCAGCGTAGATGGGTATGGGGTTCTCTCTGGAAACACCATATATTTT. Translating gives CASSVDGYGVLSGNTIYF.

This CDR3 is CATSRGQSLETQYF. The CDR3 DNA is TGTGCCACCAGCAGGGGACAGTCTCTAGAGACCCAGTACTTC. V gene TRBV15 combines with J gene TRBJ2-5; 7 bases fit TRBD1. The ends lost 3 bases at V and 4 bases at J; junction bases unmatched: 5. Per the germline V gene, CDR1 is LNHNV and CDR2 is YYDKDF (reference sequence). The CDR3 covers 14 residues.

The rearrangement links TRBV7-2 to TRBJ1-2; 9 nucleotides line up with TRBD1. The CDR3 totals 19 residues. Looked up from germline, CDR1 is SGHTA and CDR2 is FQGNSA. The V segment lost 0 bases and the J segment 2 bases; nucleotides outside the gene matches: 13. CDR3 loop: CASSLARDREKYPNYGYTF. CDR3 sequence (DNA): TGTGCCAGCAGCTTAGCAAGGGACAGGGAAAAATACCCCAACTATGGCTACACCTTC. Using reference TRBV7-2 and TRBJ1-2 for the parts outside the CDR3, the full variable domain is GAGVSQSPSNKVTEKGKDVELRCDPISGHTALYWYRQSLGQGLEFLIYFQGNSAPDKSGLPSDRFSAERTGGSVSTLTIQRTQQEDSAVYLCASSLARDREKYPNYGYTFGSGTRLTVV.

The J gene is TRBJ1-4, the V gene TRBV18; the match to TRBD1 covers 7 bases. This CDR3 is 15 amino acids long. Germline assignment: CDR1 KGHSH and CDR2 LQKENI. Unmatched junction bases numbered 7, after V lost 5 bases and J lost 4 bases. The DNA for the CDR3 is TGTGCCAGCTCAACGCCAGGGGGAATTAATGAAAAACTGTTTTTT. Protein: CASSTPGGINEKLFF.

CDR3 DNA: TGCGCCAGCAGCTTAAATGAGAACCGGGACAGCGAGTCGAGCAATCAGCCCCAGCATTTT. Its translation: CASSLNENRDSESSNQPQHF. The chain joins TRBV5-1 to TRBJ1-5; 7 positions match TRBD1. V shed 2 bases and J 1 base; nucleotides not matched to a gene: 18. Germline loops: CDR1 SGHRS, CDR2 YFSETQ. This CDR3 comprises 20 residues.

This chain's CDR3 is CASSENHVNEKLFF. CDR3 sequence (DNA): TGTGCCAGCAGTGAAAACCACGTTAATGAAAAACTGTTTTTT. The chain joins TRBV6-1 to TRBJ1-4; D uncertain. V gave up 2 bases and J gave up 4 bases, with 8 bases separating them. Germline CDR1 reads MNHNS; CDR2 reads SASEGT. The CDR3 sequence is 14 residues long.

The chain employs TRBV10-1 and TRBJ1-2; D is unresolved. V was cut by 2 bases and J by 4 bases, with 11 bases left in between. The CDR3 totals 14 residues. Germline values: CDR1 WNHNN, CDR2 SYGVQD (reference sequence). The CDR3 is CASSENLPSYGYTF. CDR3 bases: TGCGCCAGCAGTGAGAACCTACCAAGCTATGGCTACACCTTC.

This clone was picked up one time. The chain uses TRBV5-8 and TRBJ2-5, with TRBD1 matching over 7 bases. V lost 6 bases and J lost 5; bases outside the gene matches: 13. CDR3 size: 15 residues. Germline V gene data show CDR1 as SGHTS and CDR2 as YDEGEE. For the CDR3, the DNA is TGTGCCAGCACCCTGACGTTGGACAGGAGGGAGACCCAGTACTTC. Translation: CASTLTLDRRETQYF.

The chain recombines TRBV7-8 with TRBJ1-3, with 7 bases fitting TRBD1. The CDR3 consists of 17 residues. CDR1 is SGHVS, CDR2 FQNEAQ, per germline. J gave up 3 bases and V 3 bases, and 11 bases lay outside the gene matches. This CDR3 reads CASSLGQRFRFGNTIYF. In DNA form, the CDR3 reads TGTGCCAGCAGCTTGGGACAGCGCTTTCGGTTTGGAAACACCATATATTTT.

The chain employs TRBV4-2 and TRBJ2-1, with 9 nucleotides matching TRBD2. Germline-derived CDR1 and CDR2 are LGHNA and YNFKEQ. This CDR3 comprises 18 residues. J lost 4 bases, V lost 1 base, and 11 bases had no gene match. In nucleotides, the CDR3 is TGTGCCAGCAGCCAAGTTAGCGGGAGAAGGGGAGAATACAATGAGCAGTTCTTC. Residues: CASSQVSGRRGEYNEQFF.

The chain links TRBV5-6 to TRBJ1-5; 11 bases are shared with TRBD1. Germline V gives CDR1 SGHDT, CDR2 YYEEEE. After removal of 4 bases from V and 7 bases from J, the junction contained 7 bases not matched to a gene. This CDR3 is 15 amino acids long. In DNA, the CDR3 is TGTGCCAGCAGCCAAGGGACAGGGGGGATCCAGCCCCAGCATTTT. As protein: CASSQGTGGIQPQHF.

The chain has TRBV6-5 and TRBJ2-7, with 7 bases matching TRBD1. This CDR3 region has 15 residues. V gave up 0 bases and J gave up 2 bases; unmatched junction bases: 4. Germline V gene sequence: CDR1 MNHEY, CDR2 SVGAGI. CDR3: CASSYSGTETYEQYF. The CDR3 region has the DNA TGTGCCAGCAGTTACTCTGGGACAGAAACCTACGAGCAGTACTTC.

The chain joins TRBV2 to TRBJ2-7, with 8 positions matching TRBD1. V lost 6 bases to trimming and J lost 3 bases; unmatched junction nucleotides: 10. The V gene's germline CDR1 is SNHLY and CDR2 FYNNEI. The CDR3 has 15 amino acids. CDR3 region: CASRWTGFTFYEQYF. CDR3 DNA: TGTGCCAGCAGATGGACAGGGTTTACGTTCTACGAGCAGTACTTC.

DNA of the CDR3: TGTGCCAGCAGTCGACAGGGTGAGATGTTTTTT. This encodes CASSRQGEMFF. The gene calls are TRBV6-5 and TRBJ2-2; the match to TRBD1 covers 7 bases. Germline lookup yields CDR1 MNHEY and CDR2 SVGAGI. J lost 15 bases, V lost 5 bases, and 6 bases had no gene match. The CDR3 covers 11 residues.